Each of the 5 T cell receptor beta chains below was sequenced from the same sample in a study of shared T cell receptors in the human thymus. Assay used: immunoSEQ multiplex PCR; TCRdb lists only in-frame clones, some missing. The table records about 710,000 clones, more than 75% of them present only once. The sample was also linked to a second study, of human thymus T cells.

The sequencing sample was made of thymocytes. The receptors originated from a boy in the first two years of life with a congenital heart defect.

The gene calls are TRBV4-2 and TRBJ2-1; the match to TRBD2 covers 11 bases. This CDR3 comprises 17 residues. V shed 3 bases, J shed 5 bases, and the junction held 9 bases outside the gene matches. The V gene's germline CDR1 is LGHNA and CDR2 YNFKEQ. CDR3 sequence (DNA): TGTGCCAGCAGCCAGGCGCGGACTAGCGGGTGGAACAATGAGCAGTTCTTC. Translation: CASSQARTSGWNNEQFF.

The chain combines TRBV4-3 with TRBJ2-1, with 7 nucleotides matching TRBD2. V shed 2 bases, J shed 4 bases, and the junction held 11 bases outside the gene matches. The germline gives CDR1 LGHNA, CDR2 YSLEER. This CDR3 has 17 residues. In DNA form, the CDR3 reads TGCGCCAGCAGCCAAAGACCTCGGGAGGAGGATTACAATGAGCAGTTCTTC. As protein: CASSQRPREEDYNEQFF.

The rearrangement links TRBV4-3 to TRBJ1-1; D might be TRBD1 (6 bases). The germline V gene has CDR1 LGHNA and CDR2 YSLEER. This CDR3 is 16 amino acids long. With 1 base removed from V and 7 bases from J, the gap between germline ends came to 19 bases. The DNA of the CDR3 is TGCGCCAGCAGCCAAGGTCGGGCCCTCCGAGGGGGTGAAGCTTTCTTT. Translating gives CASSQGRALRGGEAFF.

The chain has TRBV2 and TRBJ2-1; TRBD2 matches at 11 bases. The CDR3 is made up of 15 amino acids. Germline values: CDR1 SNHLY, CDR2 FYNNEI. V gave up 7 bases and J gave up 5 bases; unmatched junction bases: 7. The chain's CDR3 is CASKRLAGPNNEQFF. The CDR3 nucleotides are TGTGCCAGCAAGCGACTAGCGGGACCCAACAATGAGCAGTTCTTC.

The CDR3 reads CASSPPGLAGVHGQYF. For the CDR3, the DNA is TGTGCCAGTAGTCCGCCGGGACTAGCGGGAGTCCATGGGCAGTACTTC. The chain carries TRBV19 and TRBJ2-7; 14 bases align to TRBD2. V gave up 5 bases and J gave up 9 bases; unmatched junction bases: 12. The germline CDR1 and CDR2 sequences are LNHDA and SQIVND (reference sequence). The CDR3 loop spans 16 amino acids.